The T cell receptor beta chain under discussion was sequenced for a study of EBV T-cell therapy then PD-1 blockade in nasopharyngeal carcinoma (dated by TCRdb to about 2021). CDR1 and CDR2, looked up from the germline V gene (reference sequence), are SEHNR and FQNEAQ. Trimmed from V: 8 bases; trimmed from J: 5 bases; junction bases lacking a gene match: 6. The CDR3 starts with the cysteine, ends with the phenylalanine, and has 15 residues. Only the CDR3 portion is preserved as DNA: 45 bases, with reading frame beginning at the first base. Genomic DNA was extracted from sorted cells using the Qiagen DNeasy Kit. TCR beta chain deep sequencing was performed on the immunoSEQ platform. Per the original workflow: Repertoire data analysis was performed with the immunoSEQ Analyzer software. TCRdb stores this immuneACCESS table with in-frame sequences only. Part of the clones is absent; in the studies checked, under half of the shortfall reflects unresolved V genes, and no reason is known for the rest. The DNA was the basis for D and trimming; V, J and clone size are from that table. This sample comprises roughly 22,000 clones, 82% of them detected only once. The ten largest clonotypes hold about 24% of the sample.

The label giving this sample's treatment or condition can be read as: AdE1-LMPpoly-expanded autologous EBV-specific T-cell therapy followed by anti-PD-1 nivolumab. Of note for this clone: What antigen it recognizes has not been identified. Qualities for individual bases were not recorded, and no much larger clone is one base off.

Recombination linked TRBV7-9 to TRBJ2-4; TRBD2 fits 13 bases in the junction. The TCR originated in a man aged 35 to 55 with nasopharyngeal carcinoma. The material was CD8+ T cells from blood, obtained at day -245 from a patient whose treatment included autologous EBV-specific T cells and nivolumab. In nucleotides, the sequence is TGTGCCAGCCACCAAACTAGCGGGGGGGAAAACATTCAGTACTTC. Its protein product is CASHQTSGGENIQYF.